The T cell receptor (beta chain) described here comes from a study of shared clonotypes between healthy human individuals. General study points: The sole specimen, blood, was sampled, and tissue repertoires likely differ.

The count of this clone is one. What it recognizes is unknown. The deep-level immunoSEQ assay was used. Every unsorted PBMC PCR replicate was loaded with about 320 ng DNA, roughly 30,000 T cell genomes. Produced via immunoSEQ multiplex PCR; TCRdb's table is partial and in-frame only. Here the sample spans about 530,000 clones, almost 80% being singletons. The germline gives CDR1 MNHEY, CDR2 SMNVEV (reference sequence). The CDR3 is made up of 15 amino acids. V was trimmed by 0 bases and J by 4 bases, leaving 12 bases between them. This sequence joins TRBV27 and TRBJ1-2; D perhaps matches TRBD1 (5 bases). This TCR derives from a woman between 40 and 50 years old in good health. Some clones in this sample may be carry-over from other donors' samples. Sequencing used PBMCs. Written as DNA, the CDR3 is TGTGCCAGCAGTTTATCCCCGACAGATTTCTATGGCTACACCTTC. It codes for CASSLSPTDFYGYTF.